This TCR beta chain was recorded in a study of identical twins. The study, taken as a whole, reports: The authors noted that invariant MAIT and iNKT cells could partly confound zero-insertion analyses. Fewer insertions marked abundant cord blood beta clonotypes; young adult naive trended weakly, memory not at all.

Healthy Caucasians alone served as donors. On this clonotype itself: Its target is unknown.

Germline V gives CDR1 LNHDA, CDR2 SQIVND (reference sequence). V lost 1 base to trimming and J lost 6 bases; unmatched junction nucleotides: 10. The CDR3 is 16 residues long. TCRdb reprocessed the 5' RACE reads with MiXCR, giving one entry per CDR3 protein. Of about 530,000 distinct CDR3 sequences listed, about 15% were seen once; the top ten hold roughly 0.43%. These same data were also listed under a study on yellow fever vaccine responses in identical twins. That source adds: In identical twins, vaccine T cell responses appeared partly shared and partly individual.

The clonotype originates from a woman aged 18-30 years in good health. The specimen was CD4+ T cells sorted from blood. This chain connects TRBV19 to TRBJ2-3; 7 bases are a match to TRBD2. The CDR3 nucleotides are TGTGCCAGTAGTATAGGACTAGCAGTTACGTTGGATACGCAGTATTTT. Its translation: CASSIGLAVTLDTQYF.